The clone carrying this TCR beta chain was recorded once. What it binds is not known. The entry originates in a study of T cell responses to AZD1222 COVID-19 vaccine. Study-level results: Sampling captured repertoires only after the peak T cell response. Possibly, clonal diversity was underestimated; donors were largely white British and included more females. The reported proportion of spike-specific TCRs targeting unmutated variant regions was nearly half.

Assay: immunoSEQ multiplex PCR; the TCRdb copy retains only in-frame clones and omits some. The sample shows about 120,000 clones, 86% of them seen only once. V was trimmed by 0 bases and J by 2 bases, leaving 5 bases between them. The CDR3 loop spans 14 amino acids. Germline loops: CDR1 SGHNT, CDR2 YYREEE (reference sequence). Sequencing was performed on peripheral blood, taken 28 days after the second AZD1222 dose. The rearrangement links TRBV5-4 to TRBJ2-2; D gene unclear. The receptor was derived from an adult who received the AZD1222 COVID-19 vaccine. The CDR3 nucleotides are TGTGCCAGCAGCTTGGCTCCAAACACCGGGGAGCTGTTTTTT. This codes for CASSLAPNTGELFF.